This T cell receptor beta chain stems from a study of blood T cells in healthy people across ages. Notes on this clonotype: Its antigen is not identified.

Study-wide results and limits: The study found more naive CD4+ cells and higher diversity in long-lived than aged donors. The percentage of naive T cells correlated strongly with TCR beta diversity.

Through a sample-barcoded 5' primer and a J-beta primer mix, a second PCR was run for roughly 6 to 11 cycles. From the 5' RACE reads, TCRdb called clonotypes with MiXCR, one entry per CDR3 protein. The data contain about 1.8 million distinct CDR3 sequences, around 50% of them singletons. The germline V gene encodes CDR1 LGHNA and CDR2 YSLEER. The CDR3 is 15 residues long. The ends were cut back, 3 bases at V and 10 bases at J, with 19 bases in the middle. V gene TRBV4-3 combines with J gene TRBJ2-1; D uncertain. Sequencing was performed on blood. The TCR originated in a woman aged 40 to 50 in good health. CDR3 DNA sequence: TGCGCCAGCAGCCAGACCGTCACATCCTACGACGAGCAGTTCTTC. It codes for CASSQTVTSYDEQFF.